This T cell receptor beta chain was captured by sequencing in a study of cytomegalovirus exposure and HLA in healthy donors. Amplification used 60 Vbeta primers and 13 Jbeta primers. Clones were sequenced by immunoSEQ multiplex PCR, and TCRdb holds only the in-frame ones, with some missing. This sample has around 100,000 clones, with 84% found just once. The CDR3 runs to 15 residues. Trimming took 2 bases from V and 3 from J; bases not matched to a gene: 4. Germline V gene data show CDR1 as SGDLS and CDR2 as YYNGEE. The TCR was taken from a woman aged 18-29 years in good health and CMV-seropositive. The sample was PBMCs. V is TRBV9 and J is TRBJ2-3; TRBD2 matches 9 bases. This CDR3 reads CASSVRAGGTDTQYF. Here the CDR3 DNA reads TGTGCCAGCAGCGTGCGAGCGGGAGGAACAGATACGCAGTATTTT.